The rows below give T cell receptor beta chains drawn from one sample of a study of T cells in Graves' hyperthyroidism and ophthalmopathy. TCRdb called the multiplex PCR reads again in MiXCR, with one record for every CDR3 protein. The table has roughly 400,000 distinct CDR3 sequences, 15% to 18% seen once; the top ten hold approximately 30%. The sample was blood. The receptors were sampled from a woman aged 18-29 years with Graves' hyperthyroidism that later progressed to Graves' ophthalmopathy. CDR3s include the opening cysteine and the closing phenylalanine or tryptophan. Only part of the rows carry a size: once, few, many, or a class if the clone is expanded.

V gene	J gene	clone size	CDR3 protein
TRBV10-3	TRBJ2-2	many	CAISGRVAANTGELFF
TRBV5-4	TRBJ1-1	few	CASSLVGYTEAFF
TRBV6-1	TRBJ2-7	many	CASSPYVTGSSYEQYF
TRBV28	TRBJ2-3	many	CASRHQVGGSTDTQYF
TRBV28	TRBJ1-1	few	CASSPPGGEGMNTEAFF
TRBV29-1	TRBJ2-1	.	CSVEESSSEQFF
TRBV7-9	TRBJ1-1	many	CASSASPGQAAGTEAFF
TRBV20-1	TRBJ2-7	many	CSAGVGGGSYEQYF
TRBV3-1	TRBJ2-1	many	CASSQDALGGAANEQFF
TRBV11-2	TRBJ2-1	many	CASSLERLADNEQFF
TRBV25-1	TRBJ2-1	.	CAEGMGSSYNEQFF
TRBV20-1	TRBJ2-3	many	CSAGQTDTQYF
TRBV5-4	TRBJ1-6	.	CASSISDRARHSSPLHF
TRBV7-9	TRBJ1-6	few	CASSSGQGRSPLHF
TRBV6-2/TRBV6-3	TRBJ2-7	many	CASSNPGLAGSYEQYF
TRBV7-9	TRBJ1-1	once	CASSSWGTDDTEAFF
TRBV28	TRBJ1-5	many	CASSFPPTGSREQPQHF
TRBV5-8	TRBJ2-3	.	CASSHPGQGGTDTQYF
TRBV29-1	TRBJ2-1	.	CSVYVTSGNNEQFF
TRBV20-1	TRBJ1-1	many	CSAKTGSTEAFF
TRBV12-3/TRBV12-4	TRBJ2-7	many	CASSLALKVYEQYF
TRBV4-1	TRBJ2-5	.	CASSQPGHIKETQYF
TRBV5-4	TRBJ2-7	.	CASSKMGLALPITYEQYF
TRBV6-2/TRBV6-3	TRBJ2-5	.	CASSYSTVVGVQETQYF
TRBV28	TRBJ2-3	.	CAGSGLHGTGTTDTQYF
TRBV5-1	TRBJ2-3	many	CASSLERNPDTQYF